This T cell receptor beta chain comes out of a study of blood T cell repertoires in COVID-19. Study background: Both acute and convalescent COVID-19 samples were obtained from the United States, Italy and Spain. The cDNA or gDNA used as material had been derived from T cells, B-cell-depleted T cells, or PBMCs.

CDR3 length: 14 amino acids. V dropped 4 bases and J dropped 4 bases, with 13 bases sitting between them. CDR1 is SGHDN, CDR2 FVKESK, per germline. In the source study's methods: Reference gene primer amplification in the assay estimated nucleated cell counts. This table comes from immunoSEQ multiplex PCR, and its TCRdb copy is limited to in-frame clones, with some not included. V, J and clone size are those of that table, while D and trimming were read from the DNA. The table lists 90,000 to 110,000 clones, approximately 87% of them singletons. The origin of this receptor is a woman in her fifties or sixties with acute or convalescent COVID-19. The chain couples TRBV14 to TRBJ1-1, with a weak D call TRBD1 (6 bases). The sequenced material came from peripheral blood. This CDR3 reads CASSLQGLGTEAFF. For the CDR3, the DNA is TGTGCCAGCAGCCTACAGGGTTTGGGCACTGAAGCTTTCTTT.